This T cell receptor beta chain was profiled in a study of blood T cell repertoires in COVID-19. Germline V CDR1 and CDR2: SGHVS, FQNEAQ. V gave up 4 bases and J gave up 10 bases; unmatched junction bases: 11. CDR3 length: 14 amino acids. Method: immunoSEQ multiplex PCR; TCRdb's copy keeps in-frame clones and lacks some. This table holds about 300,000 clones, roughly 84% found once. The Seattle patients, enrolled during active infection, were followed longitudinally. This chain joins TRBV7-8 and TRBJ1-1; 8 bases agree with TRBD1. What was sequenced was peripheral blood. The clonotype originates from a human donor with COVID-19, enrolled during active disease. The donor label of this sample is uncertain. CDR3 in amino acids: CASSSRDRQGGAFF. The DNA for the CDR3 is TGTGCCAGCAGCTCCCGGGACAGGCAGGGGGGAGCTTTCTTT.